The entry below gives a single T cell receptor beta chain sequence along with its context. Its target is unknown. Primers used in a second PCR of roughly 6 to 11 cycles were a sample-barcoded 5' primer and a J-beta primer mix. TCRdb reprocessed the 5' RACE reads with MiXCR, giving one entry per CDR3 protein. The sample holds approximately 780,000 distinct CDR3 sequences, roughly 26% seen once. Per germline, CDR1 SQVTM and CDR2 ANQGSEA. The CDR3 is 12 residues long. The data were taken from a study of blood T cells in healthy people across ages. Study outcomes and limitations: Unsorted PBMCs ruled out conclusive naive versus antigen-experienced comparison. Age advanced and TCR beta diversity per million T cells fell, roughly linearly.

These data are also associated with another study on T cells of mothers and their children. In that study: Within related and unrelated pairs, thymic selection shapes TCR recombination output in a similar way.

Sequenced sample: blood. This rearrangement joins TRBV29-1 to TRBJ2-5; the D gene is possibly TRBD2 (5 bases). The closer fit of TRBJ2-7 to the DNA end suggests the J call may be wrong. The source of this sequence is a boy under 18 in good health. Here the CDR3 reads CSVVEGSDEQYF. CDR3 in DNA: TGCAGCGTTGTTGAAGGGAGCGACGAGCAGTACTTC.